Each of the 6 T cell receptor beta chains below was sequenced from the same sample in a study of T cell repertoires in aging, cancer and after chemotherapy. Rearranged V-D-J TRB sequences were amplified with a mixed TRB-A/B primer pool. TCRdb re-derived calls from the multiplex PCR reads in MiXCR, one entry per CDR3 protein. The table lists over 1,500 distinct CDR3 sequences, more than 20% of them singletons. Peripheral blood genomic DNA, not sorted cells or RNA, was the template. The sequenced sample was blood. These TCRs come from a human donor with a blood cancer.

The CDR3 sequence is CASSRSSYEQYF. The DNA of the CDR3 is TGTGCCAGCAGCCGTAGCTCCTACGAGCAGTACTTC. The chain employs TRBV12-3 or TRBV12-4 and TRBJ2-7; D gene unclear. The CDR3 totals 12 residues. Deletions cut 6 bases from V and 0 bases from J, with 6 bases between.

V is TRBV19 and J is TRBJ1-5; 9 bases fit TRBD1. This CDR3 has 15 residues. Germline lookup yields CDR1 LNHDA and CDR2 SQIVND (reference sequence). J lost 9 bases, V lost 3 bases, and 9 bases had no gene match. DNA for the CDR3: TGTGCCAGTAGTATCCCTAGACAGGGGGGTATGCCCCAGCATTTT. It codes for CASSIPRQGGMPQHF.

The chain has TRBV6-5 and TRBJ2-7; TRBD1 aligns across 10 bases. The CDR3 contains 12 residues. Germline-derived CDR1 and CDR2 are MNHEY and SVGAGI. With 6 bases clipped from V and 6 bases from J, the junction kept 2 bases outside the gene matches. The CDR3 is CASRWDRGEQYF. The CDR3 DNA reads as TGTGCCAGCAGATGGGACAGGGGCGAGCAGTACTTC.

This clonotype was counted between two and nine times. As the CDR3 is not closed by the conserved phenylalanine or tryptophan, this likely results from a read error. The limits of the CDR3 on the DNA are not certain, so only TCRdb's listed CDR3 is given. This chain uses TRBV12-3 or TRBV12-4 with TRBJ2-4; TRBD1, the table's D call, lacks a check against the DNA. The CDR3 has 13 amino acids, counting both end residues. CDR3 in amino acids: CASSLCIQGPGLK.

This clonotype was seen more than once but under ten times. This chain connects TRBV20-1 to TRBJ2-1; TRBD1 matches at 10 bases. Trimming at V came to 5 bases and at J to 8 bases, leaving 18 bases not matched to a gene. The CDR3 is 17 amino acids. Germline CDR1 is DFQATT and CDR2 is SNEGSKA (reference sequence). CDR3 nucleotides: TGCAGTGCTGTAAGCGACGGCGGGACAGGGGTTTCCCATGAGCAGTTCTTC. Protein sequence: CSAVSDGGTGVSHEQFF.

Within the sample, this clonotype is medium-sized. This chain uses TRBV6-5 with TRBJ2-7; D is possibly TRBD1 or TRBD2 (6 bases each). V shed 8 bases and J shed 5 bases, with 10 bases lying between them. The CDR3 is made up of 11 amino acids. Per germline, CDR1 MNHEY and CDR2 SVGAGI. CDR3: CASRRGDEQYF. The CDR3 DNA is TGTGCCAGCCGAAGGGGGGACGAGCAGTACTTC.